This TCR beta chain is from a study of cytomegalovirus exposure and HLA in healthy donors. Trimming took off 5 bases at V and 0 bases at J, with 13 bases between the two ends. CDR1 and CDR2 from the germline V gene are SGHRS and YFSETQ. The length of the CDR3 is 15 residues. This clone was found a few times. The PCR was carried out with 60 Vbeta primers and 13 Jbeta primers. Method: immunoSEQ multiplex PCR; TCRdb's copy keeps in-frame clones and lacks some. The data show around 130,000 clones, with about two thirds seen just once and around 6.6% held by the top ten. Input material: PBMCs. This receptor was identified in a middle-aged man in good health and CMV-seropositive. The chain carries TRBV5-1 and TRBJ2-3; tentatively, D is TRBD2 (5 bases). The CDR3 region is CASSSGERSTDTQYF. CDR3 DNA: TGCGCCAGCAGTTCAGGTGAGCGGAGCACAGATACGCAGTATTTT.